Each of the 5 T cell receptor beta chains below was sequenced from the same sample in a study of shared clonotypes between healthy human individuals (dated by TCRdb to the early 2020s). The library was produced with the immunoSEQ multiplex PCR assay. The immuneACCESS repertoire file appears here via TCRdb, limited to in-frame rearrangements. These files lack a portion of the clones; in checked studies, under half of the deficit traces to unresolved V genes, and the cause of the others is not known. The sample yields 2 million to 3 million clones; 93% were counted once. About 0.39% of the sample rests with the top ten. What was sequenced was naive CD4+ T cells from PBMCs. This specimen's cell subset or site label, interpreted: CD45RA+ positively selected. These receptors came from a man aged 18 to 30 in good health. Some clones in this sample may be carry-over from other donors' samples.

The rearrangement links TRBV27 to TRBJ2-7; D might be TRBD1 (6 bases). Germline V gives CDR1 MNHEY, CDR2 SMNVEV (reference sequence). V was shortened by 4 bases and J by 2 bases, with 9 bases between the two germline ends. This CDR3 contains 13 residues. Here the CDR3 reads CASSYGQTYEQYF. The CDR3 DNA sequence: TGTGCCAGCAGTTACGGACAGACCTACGAGCAGTACTTC.

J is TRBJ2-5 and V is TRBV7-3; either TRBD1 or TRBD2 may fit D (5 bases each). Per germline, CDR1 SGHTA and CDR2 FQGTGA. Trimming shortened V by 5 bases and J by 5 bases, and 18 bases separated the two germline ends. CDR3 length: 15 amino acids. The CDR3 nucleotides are TGTGCCAGCAGCCAAGTACCGGGGCCGACGGAGACCCAGTACTTC. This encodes CASSQVPGPTETQYF.

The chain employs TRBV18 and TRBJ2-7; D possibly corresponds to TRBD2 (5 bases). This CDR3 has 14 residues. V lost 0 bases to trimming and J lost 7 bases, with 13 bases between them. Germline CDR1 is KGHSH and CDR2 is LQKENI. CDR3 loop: CASSPPDGIWEQYF. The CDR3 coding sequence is TGTGCCAGCTCACCACCCGACGGGATTTGGGAGCAGTACTTC.

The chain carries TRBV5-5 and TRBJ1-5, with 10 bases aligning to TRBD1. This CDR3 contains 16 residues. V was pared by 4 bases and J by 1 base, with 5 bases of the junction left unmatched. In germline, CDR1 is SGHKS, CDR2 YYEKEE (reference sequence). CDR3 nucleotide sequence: TGTGCCAGCAGCAACCGACAGGGGGCGAGCAATCAGCCCCAGCATTTT. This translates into CASSNRQGASNQPQHF. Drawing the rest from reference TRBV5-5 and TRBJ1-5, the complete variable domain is DAGVTQSPTHLIKTRGQQVTLRCSPISGHKSVSWYQQVLGQGPQFIFQYYEKEERGRGNFPDRFSARQFPNYSSELNVNALLLGDSALYLCASSNRQGASNQPQHFGDGTRLSIL.

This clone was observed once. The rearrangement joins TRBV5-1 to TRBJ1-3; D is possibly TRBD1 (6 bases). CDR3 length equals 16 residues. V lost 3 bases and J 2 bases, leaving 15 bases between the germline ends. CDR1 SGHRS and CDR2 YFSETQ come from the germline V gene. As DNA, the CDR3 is TGCGCCAGCAGCTGGGGAGCGACAGGAACTGGAAACACCATATATTTT. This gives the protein CASSWGATGTGNTIYF.